These T cell receptor beta chains were read from a single sample in a study of blood T cell repertoires in COVID-19. Method: immunoSEQ multiplex PCR; TCRdb's copy keeps in-frame clones and lacks some. The sample has about 110,000 clones; roughly 85% are singletons. The sequenced sample was peripheral blood. The source is a human donor in a cohort sampled during active COVID-19. Both conserved end residues are trimmed from each CDR3. Fields, in order: J gene, V gene, CDR3 protein.

TRBJ2-7,TRBV29-1,SVEDRSGKREQY
TRBJ1-2,TRBV2,ASSDRNRANYGYT
TRBJ1-5,TRBV6-2/TRBV6-3,ASSSTRQGENQPQH
TRBJ1-6,TRBV7-2,ASSLNMPNSPLH
TRBJ2-3,TRBV18,ASSPRSDDTQY
TRBJ1-5,TRBV15,ATSKARQDPGSQH
TRBJ2-1,TRBV10-3,AISSDRDNEQF
TRBJ1-6,TRBV7-2,ASSLDGQGFSPLH
TRBJ2-1,TRBV2,ASSDLGNNSNEQF
TRBJ1-5,TRBV12-2,ASRLKGRTGGDQPQH
TRBJ1-6,TRBV6-6,ASSLGTGGLDSPLH
TRBJ2-1,TRBV5-5,ASSLWDFQDEQF
TRBJ2-7,TRBV7-2,ASSLTGLSYEQY
TRBJ2-3,TRBV3-1/TRBV3-2,ASSHGTSGSTDTQY
TRBJ1-2,TRBV9,ASSVDSANYGYT
TRBJ1-1,TRBV29-1,SVEGGATEAF
TRBJ2-1,TRBV11-2,ASSYDRGDEQF
TRBJ2-5,TRBV6-5,ASTARGQPQETQY
TRBJ1-5,TRBV28,ASRSVNQPQH
TRBJ1-1,TRBV7-2,ASSLDGAMNTEAF
TRBJ2-1,TRBV7-2,ASRRAGVGYNEQF
TRBJ2-7,TRBV5-1,ASSLEWSAYRAYEQY